This TCR beta chain was profiled in a study of cytomegalovirus exposure and HLA in healthy donors. Comment on this clone: The antigen remains undetermined.

General study findings and limits: Most likely, a cluster of highly shared sequence variants arose as a sequencing artifact. As a later analysis showed, a missense DCLRE1C variant was linked to trimming of TCR beta V- and J-genes.

With 60 Vbeta and 13 Jbeta primers, the PCR was carried out. Methods used by the authors: Later work found around 80 million unique TCR beta chains, with roughly 11 million shared. Assay: immunoSEQ multiplex PCR; the TCRdb copy retains only in-frame clones and omits some. From that table come the V and J calls and clone size; the DNA was used to work out D and trimming. The sample holds 100,000 to 150,000 clones, about four fifths seen once. Unmatched junction bases numbered 17, after V lost 1 base and J lost 4 bases. Germline values: CDR1 GTSNPN, CDR2 SVGIG (reference sequence). This CDR3 contains 19 residues.

The clonotype originates from a young man in good health and CMV-seronegative. Material for sequencing was PBMCs. The V and J genes are TRBV30 and TRBJ1-5, with TRBD1 identical over 9 bases. The CDR3 DNA sequence: TGTGCCTGGAGTGACCCCGTTGGACAGGGGCGCACGTCAAATCAGCCCCAGCATTTT. The encoded protein is CAWSDPVGQGRTSNQPQHF.